This TCR beta chain comes out of a study of blood T cell repertoires in COVID-19. Study-wide context: Samples of COVID-19 (acute and convalescent) were obtained from the United States, Italy and Spain. Sources were T cells, B-cell-depleted T cells, or PBMCs; the material itself was cDNA or gDNA.

Trimming cost V 0 bases and J 7 bases, with 16 bases left between them. There are 16 residues in the CDR3. CDR1 and CDR2 from the germline V gene are MNHNS and SASEGT. As originally analysed: It was from reference gene primer amplification that nucleated cell counts were estimated. TCRdb's copy holds only in-frame clones and misses some; the assay was immunoSEQ multiplex PCR. The V and J calls and clone size come from that table; D and trimming were worked out from the DNA. The sample includes 100,000 to 150,000 clones, around 80% seen only once; the top ten take about 3.8%. This chain uses TRBV6-1 with TRBJ1-3; D gene uncertain. This sequence was found in a woman aged 50 to 60 with acute or convalescent COVID-19. Sequenced: peripheral blood. CDR3 amino acids: CASSEAQRVIGNTIYF. As DNA, the CDR3 is TGTGCCAGCAGTGAAGCTCAGAGGGTAATAGGTAACACCATATATTTT.